This T cell receptor (beta chain) was sequenced in a study of OX40 agonist ivuxolimab in advanced cancers. The overall study: The study gave patients intravenous ivuxolimab at 0.01 to 10 mg/kg every 2 weeks.

The data were produced by immunoSEQ multiplex PCR, yet TCRdb's version contains in-frame clones alone and is incomplete. The sample yields about 35,000 clones, around 80% seen once. Worth noting for this clone: Its matching antigen is unknown.

Study-wide findings and caveats: Which antigen the expanded peripheral T cells recognized is unknown.

Autoimmune disease history or systemic immunosuppression was exclusionary. The germline gives CDR1 LNHDA, CDR2 SQIVND (reference sequence). V was pared by 9 bases and J by 1 base, with 9 bases between. The CDR3 loop spans 13 amino acids. The sequence derives from an adult with an advanced solid tumor such as melanoma, head and neck, liver or kidney cancer. The chain joins TRBV19 to TRBJ1-4; D gene uncertain. This specimen was CD4+ or CD8+ T cells sorted from blood, taken in a trial of the OX40 agonist ivuxolimab. This CDR3 reads CASRSLTNEKLFF. In DNA, the CDR3 is TGTGCCAGCCGGAGTCTAACTAATGAAAAACTGTTTTTT.